The sequence of this T cell receptor beta chain was determined in a study of blood T cell repertoires in COVID-19. On the study more broadly: COVID-19 samples from acute and convalescent phases originated in the United States, Italy and Spain. T cells, B-cell-depleted T cells, or PBMCs supplied cDNA or gDNA.

The germline V and J ends were trimmed by 4 bases and 9 bases, with 15 bases remaining between them. This CDR3 contains 13 residues. Germline V lookup: CDR1 SGHTA, CDR2 FQGNSA. Original methodology: Reference gene primer amplification gave estimated nucleated cell counts. Clones were sequenced by immunoSEQ multiplex PCR, and TCRdb holds only the in-frame ones, with some missing. The V and J calls and the clone size are those of that table, but D and trimming were determined from the DNA. The repertoire holds just over 250,000 clones, 88% seen once, with approximately 3.7% in the top ten. The chain couples TRBV7-2 to TRBJ2-5, with D possibly TRBD1 on 5 matching bases. The material sequenced was peripheral blood. The TCR originated in a man aged 55 to 70 who had recovered from COVID-19. For the CDR3, the DNA is TGTGCCAGCAGCTCCCAGGGTTTGGTGGCCCAGTACTTC. It translates to CASSSQGLVAQYF.